The T cell receptor (beta chain) described here comes from a study of PD-L1 blockade in urothelial cancer (dated by TCRdb to about 2017). For the study in its entirety: Therapy was started at some point between 2013 and 2015 for all patients, and atezolizumab 1,200 mg was administered intravenously every 3 weeks. An exploratory multi-omic analysis was conducted of the somatic, immune and clinical correlates of response to PD-L1 blockade with atezolizumab in urothelial cancer. Durable clinical benefit was achieved by nine patients but not by the remaining 20. Patients had an ECOG performance status of 0 or 1 and had received between 0 and 3 prior chemotherapy regimens. Durable clinical benefit meant progression-free survival longer than 6 months, and TCR features were also tested against progression-free and overall survival. In the same patients, pretreatment tumors underwent whole exome sequencing and RNA sequencing in addition to TCR sequencing. Blood samples were analyzed at two time points: 3 weeks after treatment start (second dose) and 6 weeks after treatment start. Pretreatment blood TCR-seq was available for under 35 patients, at least one posttreatment blood collection was obtained for 25 or so patients, and tumor TCR-seq was available for 25 or so patients. About 85% of the roughly 29 patients were males with bladder-origin urothelial cancer, and 18 of 29 reported a prior smoking history. A median of roughly 140,000 T cells and 83,000 or so unique TCRs was obtained from blood samples, and a median clonality of about 0.08 was observed. Pretreatment tumor samples, along with matched peripheral blood collected serially before and after atezolizumab treatment, underwent TCR sequencing. The study at large found these results: A pretreatment peripheral blood TCR clonality below the median was linked to improved progression-free and overall survival. Greater expansion of tumor-associated TCR clones in peripheral blood 3 weeks after the start of treatment was observed in patients with durable benefit (n of about 20, p = 0.022). Because of the small sample size (n of about 29) and the many exploratory analyses performed, the results are intended to be regarded as hypothesis-generating.

Synthetic TCR analog templates were spiked into each PCR to estimate absolute template abundance from read counts. TCRbeta CDR3 regions were amplified from genomic DNA with bias-controlled V and J gene primers using the immunoSEQ assay. Sequencing of rearranged TCRbeta segments was performed at approximately 20X coverage. The published analysis was carried out like this. Sequencing errors were corrected by clustering, and CDR3s were annotated against IMGT so that V, D and J genes could be assigned. Downstream analyses used only productive TCRbeta rearrangements and left out out-of-frame or stop-codon sequences. Clonality was computed as one minus Shannon entropy normalized by the log of the number of unique productive sequences. Fisher's exact test with Benjamini-Hochberg correction, using a cutoff of adjusted p below 0.01, was how clones that differed between time points or between blood and tumor were identified. Held by TCRdb, this immuneACCESS table contains in-frame sequences only and omits some clones. Under half of the omission traces to an unresolved V gene where checked; the cause of the rest is unknown. V, J and clone size are those of that table, while D and trimming were read from the DNA. A total of about 85,000 clones appear in this sample, approximately 81% of them only once. About an eighth of the sample goes to the ten largest clones.

This clone has more than one count but fewer than ten. Its target antigen remains unknown. No clone much larger than this one lies a single base away; base qualities are absent. The CDR3, from cysteine to phenylalanine, totals 14 residues. The sequence is cut down to CDR3 DNA, 42 bases in frame from base 1. The germline V gene (reference sequence) yields SGHNT for CDR1 and YYREEE for CDR2. V was cut back by 5 bases and J by 4 bases, leaving a gap of 15 bases between them. The time point label for this specimen denotes: pretreatment peripheral blood. The cohort comprised 25 to 30 patients with locally advanced or metastatic urothelial carcinoma treated at Memorial Sloan Kettering on a trial protocol. Peripheral blood mononuclear cells were collected pretreatment and during treatment, with between 1 and 8 total time points per patient. The Qiagen DNeasy Blood extraction kit was used to purify genomic DNA from total PBMCs and tumor samples. PBMCs were collected pretreatment and during treatment, and were isolated and stored as previously described.

This receptor was identified in a man aged 55 to 70 with urothelial cancer. The sequencing used PBMCs, collected around atezolizumab (anti-PD-L1) treatment. The chain joins TRBV5-4 to TRBJ1-2; the D region possibly corresponds to TRBD1 (6 bases align). The bases read TGTGCCAGCAGAGCAAATGGGGGCGCCTATGGCTACACCTTC. Translated, it reads CASRANGGAYGYTF.